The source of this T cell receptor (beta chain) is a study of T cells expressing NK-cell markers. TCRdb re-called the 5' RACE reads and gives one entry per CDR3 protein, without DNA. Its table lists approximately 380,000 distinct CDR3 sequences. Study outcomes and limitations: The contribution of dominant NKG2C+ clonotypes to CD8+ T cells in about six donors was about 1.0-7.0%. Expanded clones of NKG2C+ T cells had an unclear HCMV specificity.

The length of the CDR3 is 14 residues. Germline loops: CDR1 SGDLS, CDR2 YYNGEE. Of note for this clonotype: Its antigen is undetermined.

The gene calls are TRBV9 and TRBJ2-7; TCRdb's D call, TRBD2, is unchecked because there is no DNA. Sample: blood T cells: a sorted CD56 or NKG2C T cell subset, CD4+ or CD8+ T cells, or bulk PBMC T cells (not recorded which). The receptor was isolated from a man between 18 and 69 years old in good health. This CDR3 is CASSRREKTYEQYF.